This section outlines one T cell receptor beta chain sequence together with its context. The antigen remains undetermined. Some clones are missing from TCRdb's copy, which holds only in-frame ones; the method was immunoSEQ multiplex PCR. The sample has about 97,000 clones; approximately 88% are singletons. These data come from a study of PD-1 blockade in classical Hodgkin lymphoma. Study-level results: Nivolumab initiated under 1 year post-ASCT led to patient exclusion.

No patient escaped relapse after autologous stem cell transplantation, and brentuximab vedotin exposure varied. The input for sequencing was peripheral blood mononuclear cells (PBMCs), taken at baseline. The TCR sequence derives from a human donor with classical Hodgkin lymphoma.

The CDR3 sequence is CASWGGGAWETQYF. DNA of the CDR3: TGTGCCAGCTGGGGAGGGGGCGCCTGGGAGACCCAGTACTTC. The V and J genes are TRBV2 and TRBJ2-5, with D perhaps TRBD1 or TRBD2 (7 bases each). Trimming stripped 8 bases from V and 5 bases from J, with 18 bases between. This CDR3 contains 14 residues. CDR1 is SNHLY and CDR2 is FYNNEI in the germline V gene.